The 13 T cell receptor beta chains listed next were all sequenced from one sample in a study of beta chain features in type 1 diabetes (dated by TCRdb to between 2018 and 2020). No antigen is known for these receptors. Library preparation was by the immunoSEQ multiplex PCR assay. The entire isolated RNA was reverse transcribed using the High Capacity cDNA Reverse Transcription Kit, and thus expressed TCRB transcripts were sequenced. The table was pulled from immuneACCESS by TCRdb, which kept in-frame rearrangements only. Such tables lose some clones; where checked, under half of the loss comes from unresolved V genes, and the rest has no known cause. The sample table contains approximately 170,000 clones; only one count was recorded for around 7.9% of them. 0.5% of the sample belongs to the ten largest clones. The full study reports these points: In all four CD4+ subsets, TCRB CDR3 length was moderately but significantly shorter in type 1 diabetes patients.

Sequencing was done on a sample of central memory CD4+ T cells from blood. These receptors all come from a man aged 18 to 30 with type 1 diabetes.

The CDR3 loop reads CSVTDREGTEAFF. The CDR3 nucleotides are TGCAGCGTTACTGACAGGGAAGGGACTGAAGCTTTCTTT. This chain joins TRBV29-1 and TRBJ1-1; 7 positions agree with TRBD1. The junction had 8 bases not matched to a gene; V was cut back by 5 bases and J by 5 bases. The CDR3 covers 13 residues. CDR1 is SQVTM and CDR2 is ANQGSEA in the germline V gene.

This chain connects TRBV7-9 to TRBJ1-2; TRBD1 matches 9 bases. CDR3 length equals 16 residues. V trimming: 1 base; J trimming: 4 bases; junction bases outside the gene matches: 7. Germline V gene lookup returns CDR1 SEHNR and CDR2 FQNEAQ (reference sequence). Here the CDR3 reads CASSLGSTGGTYGYTF. DNA for the CDR3: TGTGCCAGCAGCTTAGGGAGTACAGGGGGCACCTATGGCTACACCTTC.

This clone was recorded a few times. This chain links TRBV18 with TRBJ2-1; 9 bases align to TRBD1. V lost 0 bases and J lost 6; bases outside the gene matches: 6. Germline CDR1 reads KGHSH; CDR2 reads LQKENI. There are 16 residues in the CDR3. This CDR3 is CASSPPNRGRSNEQFF. As DNA, the CDR3 is TGTGCCAGCTCACCACCGAACAGGGGGCGGAGCAATGAGCAGTTCTTC.

This clone was counted only a few times. Additional DNA sequences in this sample encode the identical CDR3. The J gene is TRBJ2-3, the V gene TRBV7-2; 15 bases fit TRBD2. V was pared by 5 bases and J by 4 bases, with 7 bases of the junction left unmatched. Germline V gene lookup returns CDR1 SGHTA and CDR2 FQGNSA. The CDR3 sequence is 17 residues long. The CDR3 reads CASSRTSGGGVADTQYF. The CDR3, as DNA: TGTGCCAGCAGCCGGACTAGCGGGGGGGGTGTTGCAGATACGCAGTATTTT.

The rearrangement joins TRBV28 to TRBJ2-1; TRBD1 matches at 11 bases. The junction had 11 bases not matched to a gene; V was cut back by 6 bases and J by 1 base. Germline V gives CDR1 MDHEN, CDR2 SYDVKM. The CDR3 length is 18 residues. The CDR3 nucleotides read TGTGCCAGCAGAGAAGGGGACAGGGGGTCTGTTTCCTACAATGAGCAGTTCTTC. It yields the protein CASREGDRGSVSYNEQFF.

This clone came up a few times. The rearrangement joins TRBV29-1 to TRBJ2-5; tentatively, D is TRBD1 (6 bases). Germline V CDR1 and CDR2: SQVTM, ANQGSEA. V dropped 5 bases and J dropped 4 bases, with 23 bases sitting between them. The CDR3 runs to 16 residues. In nucleotides, the CDR3 is TGCAGCGTTCGTGCTTTCCCGGGACAAGGGGGAGAGACCCAGTACTTC. Protein product: CSVRAFPGQGGETQYF.

The rearrangement uses TRBV6-6 and TRBJ2-1, with 9 bases identical to TRBD2. Germline trimming cut 3 bases from V and 7 bases from J; bases unmatched to any gene: 4. This CDR3 region has 14 residues. In germline, CDR1 is MNHNY, CDR2 SVGAGI (reference sequence). The CDR3 region is CASSYRREGNEQFF. The DNA for the CDR3 is TGTGCCAGCAGTTATCGGCGGGAGGGGAATGAGCAGTTCTTC.

The sample holds many counts of this clone. The chain carries TRBV7-2 and TRBJ1-2; the D is unclear. Trimming removed 5 bases at V and 4 bases at J, with 23 bases between. CDR1 SGHTA and CDR2 FQGNSA come from the germline V gene. This CDR3 is built from 17 residues. The CDR3 reads CASSGPGIQLTLYGYTF. DNA of the CDR3: TGTGCCAGCAGCGGACCCGGGATCCAACTTACCCTCTATGGCTACACCTTC.

The gene calls are TRBV13 and TRBJ2-7; D uncertain. Germline CDR1 is PRHDT and CDR2 is FYEKMQ (reference sequence). The CDR3 totals 12 residues. V was cut by 0 bases and J by 7 bases, with 7 bases left in between. In DNA form, the CDR3 reads TGTGCCAGCAGCTTAGGCCTGAGGGAGCAGTACTTC. Translated: CASSLGLREQYF.

The table lists this clone with a few counts. The genes are TRBV30 and TRBJ1-1, with a tentative D call TRBD1 (5 bases). CDR3 size: 14 residues. CDR1 and CDR2 from the germline V gene are GTSNPN and SVGIG (reference sequence). The V end lost 0 bases, the J end lost 10 bases, and 18 bases lay between the germline ends. The CDR3 loop reads CAWSVSGTQLRAFF. The CDR3 bases are TGTGCCTGGAGTGTAAGCGGGACCCAGCTGAGAGCTTTCTTT.

There are many counts of this clone. The sample has other DNA sequences that encode this CDR3 too. The chain joins TRBV29-1 to TRBJ1-2; possible D gene TRBD1, 5 bases. Trimming removed 4 bases from V and 2 bases from J, with 8 bases in between. In germline, CDR1 is SQVTM, CDR2 ANQGSEA. CDR3 length: 12 residues. DNA for the CDR3: TGCAGCGTTGGTGACAGAAACTATGGCTACACCTTC. Its protein product is CSVGDRNYGYTF.

A few counts support this clone. The CDR3 sequence: CASGTGSDTQYF. DNA of the CDR3: TGCGCCAGCGGAACAGGGTCAGATACGCAGTATTTT. This chain uses TRBV5-1 with TRBJ2-3, with D possibly being TRBD1 (6 bases). Germline CDR1 reads SGHRS; CDR2 reads YFSETQ. This CDR3 contains 12 residues. With 7 bases removed from V and 4 bases from J, the gap between germline ends came to 10 bases.

This clone was detected a few times. The chain couples TRBV27 to TRBJ2-7, with 7 bases lining up with TRBD2. V shed 3 bases, J shed 2 bases, and the junction held 7 bases outside the gene matches. Germline-derived CDR1 and CDR2 are MNHEY and SMNVEV (reference sequence). The CDR3 has 15 amino acids. CDR3 protein: CASSLASSGAYEQYF. In DNA form, the CDR3 reads TGTGCCAGCAGTTTGGCGTCTAGCGGCGCCTACGAGCAGTACTTC.